A selection of T cell receptor beta chains follows, all from one sample in a study of fetal regulatory T cell absence and autoimmunity. Sequenced by immunoSEQ multiplex PCR; TCRdb stores in-frame clones only, minus some. The table records 95,000 or so clones, approximately 79% of them present only once. The sample comprised pancreas tissue. The receptors shown here come from a male donor with IPEX syndrome. The CDR3 runs from the conserved cysteine through the conserved F or W. Each record gives: clone size, J gene, V gene, D gene, CDR3 DNA, CDR3 protein. The D gene is left open where the match is weak. Only some rows state a clone size, as once, few, many or a class for expanded clones.

clone size: medium-sized
J gene: TRBJ1-2
V gene: TRBV9
D gene: .
CDR3 DNA: TGTGCCAGCAGCGTAGCTGTGGCAAGCTATGGCTACACCTTC
CDR3 protein: CASSVAVASYGYTF

clone size: .
J gene: TRBJ1-2
V gene: TRBV5-6
D gene: .
CDR3 DNA: TGTGCCAGCAGCTTGGGCCCGATCTATGGCTACACCTTC
CDR3 protein: CASSLGPIYGYTF

clone size: .
J gene: TRBJ2-1
V gene: TRBV4-2
D gene: .
CDR3 DNA: TGTGCCAGCAGCCAATTAGCGGAAGGGAATGAGCAGTTCTTC
CDR3 protein: CASSQLAEGNEQFF

clone size: once
J gene: TRBJ2-3
V gene: TRBV5-4
D gene: TRBD1
CDR3 DNA: TGTGCCAGCAGCTTGGCCAGAGGGGGCTTAAGCACAGATACGCAGTATTTT
CDR3 protein: CASSLARGGLSTDTQYF

clone size: .
J gene: TRBJ1-6
V gene: TRBV10-3
D gene: .
CDR3 DNA: TGTGCCATCAGTACGGGAGGTAACTCACCCCTCCACTTT
CDR3 protein: CAISTGGNSPLHF

clone size: .
J gene: TRBJ1-4
V gene: TRBV5-6
D gene: .
CDR3 DNA: TGTGCCAGCAGCCGTAATGAAAAACTGTTTTTT
CDR3 protein: CASSRNEKLFF

clone size: .
J gene: TRBJ2-2
V gene: TRBV6-1
D gene: TRBD1
CDR3 DNA: TGTGCCAGCAGTGGCTTGGGGACAGGGGACACCGGGGAGCTGTTTTTT
CDR3 protein: CASSGLGTGDTGELFF

clone size: .
J gene: TRBJ1-1
V gene: TRBV7-6
D gene: .
CDR3 DNA: TGTGCCAGCAGCGCTGCAGATGGGCTCACTGAAGCTTTCTTT
CDR3 protein: CASSAADGLTEAFF

clone size: .
J gene: TRBJ2-7
V gene: TRBV6-5
D gene: .
CDR3 DNA: TGTGCCAGCAGTCGTTCCTACGAGCAGTACTTC
CDR3 protein: CASSRSYEQYF

clone size: few
J gene: TRBJ1-1
V gene: TRBV5-1
D gene: .
CDR3 DNA: TGCGCCAGCAGCTTGACGGACTCGAACACTGAAGCTTTCTTT
CDR3 protein: CASSLTDSNTEAFF

clone size: few
J gene: TRBJ1-6
V gene: TRBV25-1
D gene: .
CDR3 DNA: TGTGCCAGCAGTATGGGATACGATAATTCACCCCTCCACTTT
CDR3 protein: CASSMGYDNSPLHF

clone size: .
J gene: TRBJ1-1
V gene: TRBV10-1
D gene: .
CDR3 DNA: TGCGCCAGCACCCATCAGTACACTGAAGCTTTCTTT
CDR3 protein: CASTHQYTEAFF

clone size: .
J gene: TRBJ2-5
V gene: TRBV6-4
D gene: .
CDR3 DNA: TGTGCCAGCAGCTGGGACCCAGGGGAGACCCAGTACTTC
CDR3 protein: CASSWDPGETQYF

clone size: .
J gene: TRBJ2-6
V gene: TRBV5-5
D gene: .
CDR3 DNA: TGTGCCAGCAGCTTGTGGGATACTGGGGCCAACGTCCTGACTTTC
CDR3 protein: CASSLWDTGANVLTF

clone size: once
J gene: TRBJ2-2
V gene: TRBV5-6
D gene: .
CDR3 DNA: TGTGCCAGCAGCTTGGTCGGGGGGCCCTTCACCGGGGAGCTGTTTTTT
CDR3 protein: CASSLVGGPFTGELFF

clone size: .
J gene: TRBJ2-3
V gene: TRBV9
D gene: .
CDR3 DNA: TGTGCCAGCAGCGTAGCCGGGGGCCCCTCTAGCACAGATACGCAGTATTTT
CDR3 protein: CASSVAGGPSSTDTQYF

clone size: .
J gene: TRBJ2-1
V gene: TRBV5-4
D gene: TRBD2
CDR3 DNA: TGTGCCAGCAGCTTGCGAAGCGGGAGCTCCTACAATGAGCAGTTCTTC
CDR3 protein: CASSLRSGSSYNEQFF

clone size: few
J gene: TRBJ2-2
V gene: TRBV7-2
D gene: TRBD2
CDR3 DNA: TGTGCCAGCAGCTTTAGCGGGAGTAATTGGAACACCGGGGAGCTGTTTTTT
CDR3 protein: CASSFSGSNWNTGELFF

clone size: .
J gene: TRBJ1-2
V gene: TRBV10-3
D gene: TRBD1
CDR3 DNA: TGTGCCATCACCTCGGACAGGGCCGGCGGCTACACCTTC
CDR3 protein: CAITSDRAGGYTF

clone size: few
J gene: TRBJ2-2
V gene: TRBV13
D gene: .
CDR3 DNA: TGTGCCAGCAGCTCCCTTGACGGGGAGCTGTTTTTT
CDR3 protein: CASSSLDGELFF

clone size: few
J gene: TRBJ1-2
V gene: TRBV29-1
D gene: .
CDR3 DNA: TGCAGCGTTGTCTCCGGGGGCTATGGCTACACCTTC
CDR3 protein: CSVVSGGYGYTF

clone size: .
J gene: TRBJ2-7
V gene: TRBV2
D gene: .
CDR3 DNA: TGTGCCAGCTTGGAGGGGCACGAGCAGTACTTC
CDR3 protein: CASLEGHEQYF

clone size: few
J gene: TRBJ2-2
V gene: TRBV2
D gene: .
CDR3 DNA: TGTGCCAGCAGTCCCGGGACACTGAACACCGGGGAGCTGTTTTTT
CDR3 protein: CASSPGTLNTGELFF

clone size: .
J gene: TRBJ2-7
V gene: TRBV6-6
D gene: .
CDR3 DNA: TGTGCCAGCAGTTACCTAACTCCGGACAGCCCCTACGAGCAGTACTTC
CDR3 protein: CASSYLTPDSPYEQYF

clone size: few
J gene: TRBJ2-5
V gene: TRBV7-9
D gene: .
CDR3 DNA: TGTGCCAGCAGCTTAACGCGGGGCAGCAAAGAGACCCAGTACTTC
CDR3 protein: CASSLTRGSKETQYF

clone size: .
J gene: TRBJ1-2
V gene: TRBV6-5
D gene: .
CDR3 DNA: TGTGCCAGCAGTTACTCCCTCAACTATGGCTACACCTTC
CDR3 protein: CASSYSLNYGYTF

clone size: .
J gene: TRBJ1-1
V gene: TRBV4-1
D gene: TRBD1
CDR3 DNA: TGCGCCAGCAGCCCGGGACAGAGCTACACTGAAGCTTTCTTT
CDR3 protein: CASSPGQSYTEAFF

clone size: few
J gene: TRBJ1-5
V gene: TRBV5-1
D gene: .
CDR3 DNA: TGCGCCAGCAGCTTGGACGCTGGGGGCAATCAGCCCCAGCATTTT
CDR3 protein: CASSLDAGGNQPQHF

clone size: .
J gene: TRBJ1-2
V gene: TRBV10-3
D gene: TRBD1
CDR3 DNA: TGTGCCATCAGATCCGGGACAGGGATAGATGGCTACACCTTC
CDR3 protein: CAIRSGTGIDGYTF

clone size: .
J gene: TRBJ1-3
V gene: TRBV6-5
D gene: .
CDR3 DNA: TGTGCCAGCAGTTTCACGAACACCATATATTTT
CDR3 protein: CASSFTNTIYF

clone size: few
J gene: TRBJ1-6
V gene: TRBV19
D gene: .
CDR3 DNA: TGTGCCAGTAGCCATACAAGGGGGGGCCTCTATAATTCACCCCTCCACTTT
CDR3 protein: CASSHTRGGLYNSPLHF

clone size: once
J gene: TRBJ1-4
V gene: TRBV4-1
D gene: TRBD1
CDR3 DNA: TGCGCCAGCAGCCAAGGGACAGGGGGCTTTAATGAAAAACTGTTTTTT
CDR3 protein: CASSQGTGGFNEKLFF

clone size: .
J gene: TRBJ2-3
V gene: TRBV11-2
D gene: .
CDR3 DNA: TGTGCCAGCAGCCTATTGAGGGGGGGAAGCACAGATACGCAGTATTTT
CDR3 protein: CASSLLRGGSTDTQYF

clone size: .
J gene: TRBJ1-5
V gene: TRBV7-2
D gene: TRBD1
CDR3 DNA: TGTGCCAGCAGCTGGGTACAGGGGAGGGATCAGCCCCAGCATTTT
CDR3 protein: CASSWVQGRDQPQHF

clone size: .
J gene: TRBJ2-5
V gene: TRBV29-1
D gene: TRBD1
CDR3 DNA: TGCAGCGTTGAACCCAGGGGGCTCCAAGAGACCCAGTACTTC
CDR3 protein: CSVEPRGLQETQYF

clone size: .
J gene: TRBJ2-1
V gene: TRBV30
D gene: TRBD2
CDR3 DNA: TGTGCCTGGAGCCGAACCGGGGGGGGCCCCTCCTACAATGAGCAGTTCTTC
CDR3 protein: CAWSRTGGGPSYNEQFF

clone size: .
J gene: TRBJ1-2
V gene: TRBV27
D gene: .
CDR3 DNA: TGTGCCAGCAGTTTATCAGGGGTCTATGGCTACACCTTC
CDR3 protein: CASSLSGVYGYTF

clone size: .
J gene: TRBJ1-2
V gene: TRBV19
D gene: .
CDR3 DNA: TGTGCCAGTACAGGGGATAGATATGGCTACACCTTC
CDR3 protein: CASTGDRYGYTF

clone size: .
J gene: TRBJ2-7
V gene: TRBV9
D gene: .
CDR3 DNA: TGTGCCAGCAGCCCCGCGGACGTAGGATACTACGAGCAGTACTTC
CDR3 protein: CASSPADVGYYEQYF

clone size: .
J gene: TRBJ2-3
V gene: TRBV27
D gene: .
CDR3 DNA: TGTGCCAGCAGTTTGGGACAACCCACAGATACGCAGTATTTT
CDR3 protein: CASSLGQPTDTQYF

clone size: .
J gene: TRBJ2-3
V gene: TRBV9
D gene: .
CDR3 DNA: TGTGCCAGCAGCCTACTCGGACAGTCTAGCACAGATACGCAGTATTTT
CDR3 protein: CASSLLGQSSTDTQYF

clone size: .
J gene: TRBJ1-6
V gene: TRBV19
D gene: .
CDR3 DNA: TGTGCCAGTAGTCCCCACGGGACAAGTAATTCACCCCTCCACTTT
CDR3 protein: CASSPHGTSNSPLHF

clone size: .
J gene: TRBJ1-3
V gene: TRBV30
D gene: .
CDR3 DNA: TGTGCCTGGAGTGTTTGGTCAGGCCTCCTCCGCTCTGGAAACACCATATATTTT
CDR3 protein: CAWSVWSGLLRSGNTIYF

clone size: once
J gene: TRBJ2-2
V gene: TRBV5-1
D gene: .
CDR3 DNA: TGCGCCAGCAGCTTTGGTAATGGTGGCGGGGAGCTGTTTTTT
CDR3 protein: CASSFGNGGGELFF

clone size: .
J gene: TRBJ2-2
V gene: TRBV10-3
D gene: .
CDR3 DNA: TGTGCCATTTCTCCGAACACCGGGGAGCTGTTTTTT
CDR3 protein: CAISPNTGELFF

clone size: .
J gene: TRBJ2-7
V gene: TRBV9
D gene: TRBD1
CDR3 DNA: TGTGCCAGCAGCGTAGCGACAGGGGACTACGAGCAGTACTTC
CDR3 protein: CASSVATGDYEQYF

clone size: few
J gene: TRBJ2-2
V gene: TRBV9
D gene: .
CDR3 DNA: TGTGCCAGCAGCGTAGAAGCTAGGCCCGGGGAGCTGTTTTTT
CDR3 protein: CASSVEARPGELFF